This record covers a single T cell receptor (beta chain). Only in-frame clones appear in the TCRdb table, and some are missing; sequencing was by immunoSEQ multiplex PCR. The sample shows 85,000 to 100,000 clones, roughly 90% of them seen only once. These data belong to a study of PD-L1 blockade in urothelial cancer. In the study overall: The researchers analyzed blood 3 weeks (second dose) and 6 weeks after treatment start.

Sample numbers ranged from 1 to 8 per patient, encompassing pretreatment and on-treatment collections. The CDR3 totals 16 residues. V shed 1 base and J 1 base; nucleotides not matched to a gene: 4. The source is a man between 60 and 75 years old with urothelial cancer. The rearrangement joins TRBV6-7 to TRBJ2-7; the match to TRBD1 covers 10 bases. TRBV6-7 is an ORF, and what it does is uncertain. The sample in question was PBMCs, obtained around atezolizumab (anti-PD-L1) treatment. The CDR3 DNA reads TGTGCCAGCAGTTACTTGACGGGACAGGGGTCCTACGAGCAGTACTTC. The encoded protein is CASSYLTGQGSYEQYF.